Listed here are 20 T cell receptor beta chains from one sample, sequenced in a study of OX40 agonist ivuxolimab in advanced cancers. Produced via immunoSEQ multiplex PCR; TCRdb's table is partial and in-frame only. The sample includes approximately 84,000 clones, approximately 90% of them seen just once. Sequencing used CD4+ or CD8+ T cells sorted from blood, obtained in a trial of the OX40 agonist ivuxolimab. The receptors derive from an adult with an advanced solid tumor such as melanoma, head and neck, liver or kidney cancer.

This rearrangement joins TRBV21-1 to TRBJ1-5. TRBV21-1 is a pseudogene. This CDR3 spans 16 amino acids. The CDR3 sequence: CASSSGEGGGNQPQHF. The CDR3 DNA follows: TGTGCCAGCAGCTCCGGGGAGGGGGGAGGCAATCAGCCCCAGCATTTT.

This sequence joins TRBV5-4 and TRBJ2-7; no reliable D call. The CDR3 length is 13 residues. Germline lookup yields CDR1 SGHNT and CDR2 YYREEE (reference sequence). V was pared by 3 bases and J by 1 base, with 8 bases between. CDR3 amino acids: CASSWDRSYEQYF. CDR3 DNA sequence: TGTGCCAGCAGCTGGGATAGATCCTACGAGCAGTACTTC.

Regarding this clone: The junction departs from germline at one end; a sequencing error may be responsible. The chain joins TRBV19 to TRBJ2-1; a possible D gene is TRBD2 (7 bases). The CDR3 spans 12 residues. The germline gives CDR1 LNHDA, CDR2 SQIVND (reference sequence). CDR3 nucleotides: TGTGCCAGTAGTATACCCCGGGGGGCCCCTATCTTC. Translated, it gives CASSIPRGAPIF.

V gene TRBV27 combines with J gene TRBJ1-1, with D possibly being TRBD1 (6 bases). The germline V gene has CDR1 MNHEY and CDR2 SMNVEV (reference sequence). The CDR3 is 14 amino acids. Deletions cut 3 bases from V and 4 bases from J, with 12 bases between. CDR3 loop: CASSFRQGSTEAFF. The CDR3 DNA follows: TGTGCCAGCAGTTTCCGGCAGGGGAGCACTGAAGCTTTCTTT.

The chain combines TRBV5-4 with TRBJ2-7; D tentatively reads TRBD1 or TRBD2 (5 bases each). The CDR3 is made up of 15 amino acids. CDR1 is SGHNT, CDR2 YYREEE, per germline (reference sequence). Trimming removed 0 bases at V and 2 bases at J, with 12 bases between. CDR3 loop: CASSLVAGSTYEQYF. CDR3 nucleotides: TGTGCCAGCAGCTTGGTGGCAGGGAGTACCTACGAGCAGTACTTC.

The CDR3 region is CAWSWPGDYTGEQFF. CDR3 in DNA: TGTGCCTGGAGTTGGCCCGGGGACTATACCGGTGAGCAGTTCTTC. This sequence joins TRBV30 and TRBJ2-1; 7 bases fit TRBD2. CDR3 size: 15 residues. The germline CDR1 and CDR2 sequences are GTSNPN and SVGIG (reference sequence). V trimming: 2 bases; J trimming: 9 bases; junction bases outside the gene matches: 13.

The chain has TRBV19 and TRBJ2-1; TRBD2 agrees at 9 bases. Germline values: CDR1 LNHDA, CDR2 SQIVND (reference sequence). The ends lost 5 bases at V and 7 bases at J; junction bases unmatched: 9. There are 15 residues in the CDR3. The CDR3 nucleotides read TGTGCCAGTAGTCTTTCGGGACTAGCAAGGAATGAGCAGTTCTTC. Residues: CASSLSGLARNEQFF.

The chain has TRBV18 and TRBJ2-2, with a possible D match to TRBD1 (6 bases). Trimming cost V 3 bases and J 2 bases, with 7 bases left between them. CDR3 size: 14 residues. Germline CDR1 KGHSH, CDR2 LQKENI. The CDR3 bases are TGTGCCAGCTCACCGGGACATAACACCGGGGAGCTGTTTTTT. Amino acid sequence: CASSPGHNTGELFF.

This chain connects TRBV5-4 to TRBJ1-1, with D perhaps TRBD1 (5 bases). Germline V lookup: CDR1 SGHNT, CDR2 YYREEE (reference sequence). The CDR3 sequence is 14 residues long. The V and J ends lost 6 bases and 4 bases respectively, with 16 bases between them. CDR3 sequence reads: CASTLGGVGTEAFF. In DNA, the CDR3 is TGTGCCAGCACCCTAGGAGGGGTCGGCACTGAAGCTTTCTTT. Full variable domain (rest looked up from reference TRBV5-4 and TRBJ1-1): ETGVTQSPTHLIKTRGQQVTLRCSSQSGHNTVSWYQQALGQGPQFIFQYYREEENGRGNFPPRFSGLQFPNYSSELNVNALELDDSALYLCASTLGGVGTEAFFGQGTRLTVV.

The rearrangement links TRBV27 to TRBJ1-2; TRBD1 agrees at 9 bases. This CDR3 is built from 15 residues. CDR1 and CDR2 (germline): MNHEY, SMNVEV (reference sequence). The trim removed 3 bases at V and 4 bases at J, leaving 6 bases unmatched. Here the CDR3 DNA reads TGTGCCAGCAGTTTCGACGGACAGGGGCCCTATGGCTACACCTTC. This sequence encodes CASSFDGQGPYGYTF.

This clone was recorded only once. This specimen includes other DNA sequences encoding the same CDR3. This sequence joins TRBV15 and TRBJ2-1; D is possibly TRBD1 or TRBD2 (5 bases each). Germline lookup yields CDR1 LNHNV and CDR2 YYDKDF (reference sequence). V was trimmed by 0 bases and J by 9 bases, leaving 9 bases between them. The CDR3 sequence is 13 residues long. The CDR3 DNA is TGTGCCACCAGCAGAGATGGGGGATTTGAGCAGTTCTTC. Residues: CATSRDGGFEQFF.

The chain joins TRBV6-1 to TRBJ2-5; D is uncertain. The CDR3 sequence is 16 residues long. V was pared by 0 bases and J by 5 bases, with 16 bases between. Germline CDR1 reads MNHNS; CDR2 reads SASEGT. CDR3 region: CASSEAALSGRETQYF. The DNA of the CDR3 is TGTGCCAGCAGTGAAGCCGCATTATCGGGTCGGGAGACCCAGTACTTC.

The rearrangement links TRBV5-1 to TRBJ2-1; D is perhaps TRBD2 (5 bases). Germline CDR1 and CDR2: SGHRS and YFSETQ. Trimming removed 3 bases from V and 5 bases from J, with 21 bases in between. The CDR3 contains 17 residues. CDR3 DNA: TGCGCCAGCAGCTCCAAAGTGGGTCCCCGGGGAGACAATGAGCAGTTCTTC. Translation: CASSSKVGPRGDNEQFF.

The chain combines TRBV6-6 with TRBJ2-7; possibly TRBD1 for D (6 bases). CDR1 MNHNY and CDR2 SVGAGI come from the germline V gene (reference sequence). The CDR3 extends over 16 amino acids. V shed 0 bases and J shed 8 bases, with 20 bases lying between them. The CDR3 region is CASSYSPSGQPQQQYF. The DNA of the CDR3 is TGTGCCAGCAGTTACTCACCCTCCGGACAGCCCCAACAGCAGTACTTC.

The genes are TRBV7-3 and TRBJ2-7; D call uncertain. The CDR3 runs 15 residues. Trimming shortened V by 0 bases and J by 2 bases, and 11 bases separated the two germline ends. CDR1 is SGHTA and CDR2 is FQGTGA in the germline V gene. DNA for the CDR3: TGTGCCAGCAGCTTAACGTCCACGGCCGCCTACGAGCAGTACTTC. This translates into CASSLTSTAAYEQYF.

This clone showed up just once. V and J are TRBV7-2 and TRBJ2-1, with 10 bases aligning to TRBD2. CDR3 length: 17 amino acids. Losses at the gene ends were 0 bases for V and 8 bases for J; bases not matched to a gene: 10. Germline loops: CDR1 SGHTA, CDR2 FQGNSA. In nucleotides, the CDR3 is TGTGCCAGCAGCTTAGCCCGAACTAGCGGGGCAACTTATGAGCAGTTCTTC. Amino acid sequence: CASSLARTSGATYEQFF.

This clone was seen once. The V call is TRBV7-9, the J call TRBJ1-5; D is perhaps TRBD1 (5 bases). The CDR3 has 14 residues. The germline CDR1 and CDR2 sequences are SEHNR and FQNEAQ (reference sequence). Between the trimmed V and J ends, which lost 3 bases and 2 bases, there was a span of 8 bases. The DNA for the CDR3 is TGTGCCAGCAGCTTGTGGGGGGGCAATCAGCCCCAGCATTTT. Translated, it gives CASSLWGGNQPQHF.

This chain joins TRBV7-8 and TRBJ1-4, with D possibly matching TRBD1 (6 bases). The CDR3 has 14 residues. In germline, CDR1 is SGHVS, CDR2 FQNEAQ. V lost 6 bases and J 4 bases, leaving 12 bases between the germline ends. The CDR3 region is CASSQQGLNEKLFF. The CDR3 nucleotides read TGTGCCAGCAGTCAACAGGGTCTTAATGAAAAACTGTTTTTT. Combining the CDR3 with reference TRBV7-8 and TRBJ1-4 gives the whole variable domain GAGVSQSPRYKVAKRGQDVALRCDPISGHVSLFWYQQALGQGPEFLTYFQNEAQLDKSGLPSDRFFAERPEGSVSTLKIQRTQQEDSAVYLCASSQQGLNEKLFFGSGTQLSVL.

This chain links TRBV6-1 with TRBJ1-1, with D tentatively TRBD1 (5 bases). Trimming pared 4 bases from V and 9 bases from J, leaving 18 bases between. Germline CDR1 is MNHNS and CDR2 is SASEGT. The CDR3 loop spans 14 amino acids. The CDR3 bases are TGTGCCAGCAGTGTCGGGGGAGAGGAGAAAAAAGCTTTCTTT. It yields the protein CASSVGGEEKKAFF.

This clone has just one count. This chain links TRBV29-1 with TRBJ2-1; the D gene could be TRBD1 or TRBD2 (5 bases each). V lost 6 bases to trimming and J lost 4 bases, with 13 bases between them. The CDR3 covers 13 residues. CDR1 is SQVTM and CDR2 is ANQGSEA in the germline V gene. CDR3 sequence (DNA): TGCAGCGTCGGGACCGAGAGATACAATGAGCAGTTCTTC. It encodes CSVGTERYNEQFF.